These 23 T cell receptor beta chains were sequenced from one sample in a study of beta chain features in type 1 diabetes. Whole-study findings and limits: Type 1 diabetes patients showed a moderate but significant shortening of TCRB CDR3s in all four CD4+ subsets.

The sequenced template was cDNA made from the entire isolated RNA. TCRdb keeps only in-frame clones here, not all; method: immunoSEQ multiplex PCR. Of a few hundred thousand clones listed, approximately 10% were seen once; the top ten hold around 0.015%. These receptors' antigens are unknown. Sequenced: naive CD4+ T cells from blood. The receptors originated from a man aged 25 to 45 with type 1 diabetes.

The DNA of the CDR3 is TGCAGCGTTGCGGGGGGGACGTCTAGCACAGATACGCAGTATTTT. This gives the protein CSVAGGTSSTDTQYF. This chain connects TRBV29-1 to TRBJ2-3; 8 nucleotides match TRBD2. The ends lost 4 bases at V and 0 bases at J; junction bases unmatched: 6. Germline lookup yields CDR1 SQVTM and CDR2 ANQGSEA. CDR3 length equals 15 residues.

The chain employs TRBV7-2 and TRBJ2-1; 7 bases agree with TRBD2. CDR1 SGHTA and CDR2 FQGNSA come from the germline V gene. The CDR3 runs to 15 residues. Unmatched junction bases numbered 7, after V lost 5 bases and J lost 3 bases. The CDR3 spells CASSPTVAGYNEQFF. For the CDR3, the DNA is TGTGCCAGCAGCCCCACGGTAGCGGGCTACAATGAGCAGTTCTTC.

This clone came up a few times. V gene TRBV29-1 combines with J gene TRBJ1-1; D is possibly TRBD1 (5 bases). CDR3 length: 13 residues. Germline loops: CDR1 SQVTM, CDR2 ANQGSEA. The ends were cut back, 4 bases at V and 3 bases at J, with 12 bases in the middle. This CDR3 reads CSVGVRADTEAFF. CDR3 nucleotides: TGCAGCGTTGGCGTCAGGGCGGACACTGAAGCTTTCTTT.

This clone was observed a handful of times. The genes are TRBV2 and TRBJ1-1; possible D gene TRBD1, 6 bases. The CDR3 has 12 residues. Per germline, CDR1 SNHLY and CDR2 FYNNEI. V lost 3 bases, J lost 12 bases, and 14 bases lay in between. The CDR3 region has the DNA TGTGCCAGCAGTGAGGGGCAGGGGAGAACTTTCTTT. This translates into CASSEGQGRTFF.

Only a few counts were recorded for this clone. The same CDR3 also results from other DNA sequences found in this sample. This sequence joins TRBV7-3 and TRBJ1-1, with 8 bases matching TRBD1. The CDR3 extends over 13 amino acids. J gave up 4 bases and V 2 bases, and 0 bases lay outside the gene matches. Germline V gene data show CDR1 as SGHTA and CDR2 as FQGTGA. The CDR3 here is CASSLQGATEAFF. The CDR3, as DNA: TGTGCCAGCAGCTTACAGGGGGCCACTGAAGCTTTCTTT.

This clone was observed a handful of times. The chain employs TRBV6-1 and TRBJ2-5; tentatively, D is TRBD1 (5 bases). This CDR3 comprises 14 residues. Trimming removed 5 bases from V and 2 bases from J, with 12 bases in between. In germline, CDR1 is MNHNS, CDR2 SASEGT. CDR3 nucleotides: TGTGCCAGCAGTTATCAGGGTACGCAAGAGACCCAGTACTTC. It codes for CASSYQGTQETQYF.

This clone came up once. The genes are TRBV7-8 and TRBJ2-3, with 11 bases lining up with TRBD2. CDR1 and CDR2 (germline): SGHVS, FQNEAQ. This CDR3 is built from 19 residues. V shed 1 base and J 2 bases; nucleotides not matched to a gene: 11. CDR3 in amino acids: CASSLGRLAGNRATDTQYF. CDR3 nucleotides: TGTGCCAGCAGCTTAGGGCGACTAGCGGGGAATCGTGCCACAGATACGCAGTATTTT.

This clone was recorded a few times. The chain employs TRBV7-2 and TRBJ1-1; D not resolved. Germline CDR1 and CDR2: SGHTA and FQGNSA. There are 12 residues in the CDR3. The V end lost 5 bases, the J end lost 5 bases, and 9 bases lay between the germline ends. CDR3 nucleotides: TGTGCCAGCAGCCCCCGTACAACTGAAGCTTTCTTT. As protein: CASSPRTTEAFF.

This clone has more than one count but fewer than ten. This chain uses TRBV4-3 with TRBJ1-2; 7 bases are shared with TRBD1. The ends lost 4 bases at V and 4 bases at J; junction bases unmatched: 9. This CDR3 is 15 amino acids long. Germline V gives CDR1 LGHNA, CDR2 YSLEER. The CDR3 is CASSREPTGFYGYTF. For the CDR3, the DNA is TGCGCCAGCAGCCGCGAACCGACAGGGTTCTATGGCTACACCTTC.

In its sample, this clone was seen a few times. J is TRBJ2-5 and V is TRBV5-6, with D possibly matching TRBD1 (6 bases). The CDR3 is made up of 14 amino acids. Germline V CDR1 and CDR2: SGHDT, YYEEEE. V was trimmed by 4 bases and J by 2 bases, leaving 12 bases between them. CDR3 nucleotide sequence: TGTGCCAGCAGCCGGGACACCAGACAAGAGACCCAGTACTTC. It translates to CASSRDTRQETQYF.

This clone turned up a few times. The chain joins TRBV9 to TRBJ2-2, with TRBD1 matching 10 bases. CDR3 length: 16 amino acids. Germline-derived CDR1 and CDR2 are SGDLS and YYNGEE. V shed 0 bases, J shed 3 bases, and the junction held 2 bases outside the gene matches. CDR3 region: CASSVEGTGDTGELFF. In DNA form, the CDR3 reads TGTGCCAGCAGCGTAGAAGGGACAGGGGACACCGGGGAGCTGTTTTTT. Variable domain in full (rest from reference TRBV9 and TRBJ2-2): DSGVTQTPKHLITATGQRVTLRCSPRSGDLSVYWYQQSLDQGLQFLIQYYNGEERAKGNILERFSAQQFPDLHSELNLSSLELGDSALYFCASSVEGTGDTGELFFGEGSRLTVL.

V usage is TRBV6-9 and J usage is TRBJ2-7, with no clear D. Trimming took 0 bases from V and 7 from J, leaving 4 bases between them. Germline loops: CDR1 MNHGY, CDR2 SVAAGI. This CDR3 is 11 amino acids long. The CDR3, as DNA: TGTGCCAGCAGTTATTCCCGGGAGCAGTACTTC. It encodes CASSYSREQYF.

This chain uses TRBV7-2 with TRBJ2-3; unclear D gene. This CDR3 contains 13 residues. Trimming cost V 2 bases and J 4 bases, with 7 bases left between them. Germline assignment: CDR1 SGHTA and CDR2 FQGNSA. Written as DNA, the CDR3 is TGTGCCAGCAGCTTATCTGTCGCAGATACGCAGTATTTT. Translating gives CASSLSVADTQYF.

This clone was counted only a few times. This chain uses TRBV30 with TRBJ2-3; TRBD2 might be the D (7 bases). This CDR3 is 14 amino acids long. Germline CDR1 is GTSNPN and CDR2 is SVGIG (reference sequence). V shed 3 bases and J shed 0 bases, with 10 bases lying between them. The CDR3 sequence: CAWSRGASTDTQYF. The CDR3 nucleotides are TGTGCCTGGAGCCGGGGGGCTAGCACAGATACGCAGTATTTT.

This sequence joins TRBV7-2 and TRBJ2-5; D perhaps matches TRBD2 (6 bases). The ends were cut back, 8 bases at V and 5 bases at J, with 21 bases in the middle. The length of the CDR3 is 15 residues. CDR1 is SGHTA and CDR2 is FQGNSA in the germline V gene. CDR3 loop: CASCEGSAGRETQYF. The DNA of the CDR3 is TGTGCCAGCTGCGAAGGAAGCGCAGGGAGGGAGACCCAGTACTTC.

In nucleotides, the CDR3 is TGTGCCAGCAGCTCCGTTTTAGGGGGCCGAGAAGCTTTCTTT. Translation gives CASSSVLGGREAFF. V gene TRBV7-3 combines with J gene TRBJ1-1; 7 bases match TRBD1. The length of the CDR3 is 14 residues. The junction had 10 bases not matched to a gene; V was cut back by 4 bases and J by 8 bases. Germline CDR1 reads SGHTA; CDR2 reads FQGTGA.

A remark on this clone: This CDR3 is also generated by other DNA sequences in the sample. The genes are TRBV7-2 and TRBJ2-7; D uncertain. This CDR3 is 11 amino acids long. V was trimmed by 2 bases and J by 3 bases, leaving 2 bases between them. The V gene's germline CDR1 is SGHTA and CDR2 FQGNSA. The CDR3 region has the DNA TGTGCCAGCAGCTTACGCTACGAGCAGTACTTC. Amino acid sequence: CASSLRYEQYF.

This rearrangement joins TRBV10-3 to TRBJ1-5; D not resolved. Germline V gene sequence: CDR1 ENHRY, CDR2 SYGVKD. Deletions cut 3 bases from V and 1 base from J, with 7 bases between. CDR3 size: 14 residues. This chain's CDR3 is CAISEGVSNQPQHF. The CDR3 bases are TGTGCCATCAGTGAAGGAGTAAGCAATCAGCCCCAGCATTTT.

The chain uses TRBV25-1 and TRBJ2-7; D unresolved. CDR1 and CDR2 (germline): MGHDK, SYGVNS. The CDR3 totals 12 residues. V lost 3 bases, J lost 3 bases, and 6 bases lay in between. DNA for the CDR3: TGTGCCAGCAGTGATCAGCGCTACGAGCAGTACTTC. Protein sequence: CASSDQRYEQYF.

V gene TRBV7-2 combines with J gene TRBJ2-5, with D maybe TRBD2 (6 bases). This CDR3 spans 15 amino acids. The V end was cut by 2 bases, the J end by 5 bases, with 15 bases between. The germline gives CDR1 SGHTA, CDR2 FQGNSA. DNA for the CDR3: TGTGCCAGCAGCTTAATGTTGTCGGGGAGGGAGACCCAGTACTTC. This gives the protein CASSLMLSGRETQYF.

V is TRBV28 and J is TRBJ2-7, with 9 bases lining up with TRBD1. In germline, CDR1 is MDHEN, CDR2 SYDVKM. After removal of 6 bases from V and 7 bases from J, the junction contained 10 bases not matched to a gene. The CDR3 runs to 14 residues. This chain's CDR3 is CASSTGTGLGEQYF. CDR3 DNA: TGTGCCAGCAGCACCGGGACAGGGTTAGGTGAGCAGTACTTC. The whole variable domain, remainder taken from reference TRBV28 and TRBJ2-7, is DVKVTQSSRYLVKRTGEKVFLECVQDMDHENMFWYRQDPGLGLRLIYFSYDVKMKEKGDIPEGYSVSREKKERFSLILESASTNQTSMYLCASSTGTGLGEQYFGPGTRLTVT.

This clone was picked up a small number of times. This rearrangement joins TRBV4-1 to TRBJ2-5; the match to TRBD1 covers 8 bases. CDR3 length: 15 residues. Per germline, CDR1 MGHRA and CDR2 YSYEKL. The junction had 4 bases not matched to a gene; V was cut back by 0 bases and J by 4 bases. CDR3 nucleotide sequence: TGCGCCAGCAGCCAAGAACGGGACAGGAGAGAGACCCAGTACTTC. This codes for CASSQERDRRETQYF.

The V call is TRBV19, the J call TRBJ1-2, with no clear D. Trimming removed 3 bases from V and 5 bases from J, with 10 bases in between. CDR3 length equals 13 residues. CDR1 is LNHDA, CDR2 SQIVND, per germline (reference sequence). CDR3 sequence (DNA): TGTGCCAGTAGTATCTCGGGTCCTTATGGCTACACCTTC. Translating gives CASSISGPYGYTF.